The next 10 T cell receptor beta chains were all read from a single sample in a study of OX40 agonist ivuxolimab in advanced cancers. Sequencing used immunoSEQ multiplex PCR; TCRdb keeps in-frame clones, though not all of them. The table includes tens of thousands of clones, around 85% detected once. The specimen comprised CD4+ or CD8+ T cells sorted from blood, sampled in a trial of the OX40 agonist ivuxolimab. Receptors were obtained from an adult with an advanced solid tumor such as melanoma, head and neck, liver or kidney cancer.

The genes are TRBV4-2 and TRBJ1-4; weak D call: TRBD1 (6 bases). V shed 1 base and J shed 7 bases, with 10 bases lying between them. Germline CDR1 LGHNA, CDR2 YNFKEQ. CDR3 length equals 14 residues. This CDR3 is CASSQGLGGEKLFF. The CDR3, as DNA: TGTGCCAGCAGCCAAGGACTAGGGGGTGAAAAACTGTTTTTT.

This clone was observed a single time. This rearrangement joins TRBV6-5 to TRBJ2-7; D perhaps matches TRBD1 (5 bases). This CDR3 has 12 amino acids. Germline values: CDR1 MNHEY, CDR2 SVGAGI. The V gene lost 6 bases and the J gene lost 2 bases, with 8 bases spanning the gap. CDR3 protein: CASRTETYEQYF. As DNA, the CDR3 is TGTGCCAGCAGGACAGAAACCTACGAGCAGTACTTC.

V is TRBV5-8 and J is TRBJ1-5; D might be TRBD1 (5 bases). Germline-derived CDR1 and CDR2 are SGHTS and YDEGEE. This CDR3 region has 15 residues. V lost 4 bases and J lost 4, with 15 bases in between. CDR3 residues: CASSEGRFGNQPQHF. The CDR3 bases are TGTGCCAGCAGCGAGGGACGGTTCGGAAATCAGCCCCAGCATTTT.

V gene TRBV10-3 combines with J gene TRBJ2-1; D gene ambiguous. V gave up 0 bases and J gave up 0 bases, with 15 bases separating them. CDR3 length: 18 amino acids. Looked up from germline, CDR1 is ENHRY and CDR2 is SYGVKD. The CDR3 sequence is CAISESRGGVSSYNEQFF. In DNA form, the CDR3 reads TGTGCCATCAGTGAGTCGAGAGGTGGGGTTAGCTCCTACAATGAGCAGTTCTTC.

This chain joins TRBV5-4 and TRBJ2-5; TRBD2 might be the D (5 bases). With 2 bases removed from V and 5 bases from J, the gap between germline ends came to 19 bases. This CDR3 has 16 amino acids. Germline values: CDR1 SGHNT, CDR2 YYREEE (reference sequence). As DNA, the CDR3 is TGTGCCAGCAGCTTTTCGGTTGGCAGGCCGGGGGAGACCCAGTACTTC. Its protein product is CASSFSVGRPGETQYF.

The chain is built from TRBV7-9 and TRBJ2-1, with D possibly being TRBD2 (7 bases). The V gene lost 5 bases and the J gene lost 8 bases, with 28 bases spanning the gap. The CDR3 extends over 18 amino acids. Germline assignment: CDR1 SEHNR and CDR2 FQNEAQ (reference sequence). DNA for the CDR3: TGTGCCAGCAGCGCCCGTTCGGGGGGCCCGAAAAAGGTGGATGAGCAGTTCTTC. It yields the protein CASSARSGGPKKVDEQFF.

The chain carries TRBV4-1 and TRBJ2-7, with D unresolved. The germline V and J ends were trimmed by 1 base and 4 bases, with 8 bases remaining between them. The CDR3 length is 13 residues. Germline V gene sequence: CDR1 MGHRA, CDR2 YSYEKL. Here the CDR3 reads CASSQVALYEQYF. The CDR3 DNA follows: TGCGCCAGCAGCCAAGTCGCGCTTTACGAGCAGTACTTC.

V gene TRBV5-1 combines with J gene TRBJ1-6, with D perhaps matching TRBD1 (5 bases). Trimming stripped 5 bases from V and 12 bases from J, with 15 bases between. Germline loops: CDR1 SGHRS, CDR2 YFSETQ. This CDR3 contains 13 residues. The CDR3 coding sequence is TGCGCCAGCAGTACAAGGGACGCCCGACCCCTCCACTTT. Residues: CASSTRDARPLHF.

This clone has a single count. The V and J genes are TRBV18 and TRBJ1-4, with D perhaps TRBD1 (6 bases). Germline-derived CDR1 and CDR2 are KGHSH and LQKENI. The CDR3 loop spans 16 amino acids. V gave up 3 bases and J gave up 6 bases, with 17 bases separating them. As DNA, the CDR3 is TGTGCCAGCTCACCCGCACCACAGGGATTTGATGAAAAACTGTTTTTT. The encoded protein is CASSPAPQGFDEKLFF.

The CDR3 region has the DNA TGTGCCAGCAGTTTAGATACGTCCAGGGAGACCCAGTACTTC. Protein product: CASSLDTSRETQYF. The rearrangement uses TRBV27 and TRBJ2-5, with unresolved D. V lost 2 bases to trimming and J lost 5 bases, with 12 bases between them. The germline V gene has CDR1 MNHEY and CDR2 SMNVEV (reference sequence). The CDR3 is made up of 14 amino acids.